This T cell receptor beta chain was recovered during a study of identical twins. Using its own MiXCR run on the 5' RACE reads, TCRdb lists one record per CDR3 protein. In the table there are fewer than 250,000 distinct CDR3 sequences, around a sixth of which are singletons. V lost 8 bases, J lost 10 bases, and 9 bases stayed unmatched. This CDR3 is built from 13 residues. Germline loops: CDR1 MNHNS, CDR2 SASEGT. Among all donors, each was a healthy Caucasian. This clonotype was found a few times. These records were also assigned to another study, of T cells expressing NK-cell markers. From that study: These clonotypes, the leaders elsewhere, also led the CD3+CD56-NKG2C+ fraction in several donors.

The sequenced sample consisted of CD8+ T cells sorted from blood. The chain joins TRBV6-1 to TRBJ2-1, with TRBD2 identical over 9 bases. This TCR was recovered from a woman younger than 35 in good health. CDR3 bases: TGTGCCAGCTGCTCAGCGGGGGGCCGGGAGCAGTTCTTC. Translating it yields CASCSAGGREQFF.